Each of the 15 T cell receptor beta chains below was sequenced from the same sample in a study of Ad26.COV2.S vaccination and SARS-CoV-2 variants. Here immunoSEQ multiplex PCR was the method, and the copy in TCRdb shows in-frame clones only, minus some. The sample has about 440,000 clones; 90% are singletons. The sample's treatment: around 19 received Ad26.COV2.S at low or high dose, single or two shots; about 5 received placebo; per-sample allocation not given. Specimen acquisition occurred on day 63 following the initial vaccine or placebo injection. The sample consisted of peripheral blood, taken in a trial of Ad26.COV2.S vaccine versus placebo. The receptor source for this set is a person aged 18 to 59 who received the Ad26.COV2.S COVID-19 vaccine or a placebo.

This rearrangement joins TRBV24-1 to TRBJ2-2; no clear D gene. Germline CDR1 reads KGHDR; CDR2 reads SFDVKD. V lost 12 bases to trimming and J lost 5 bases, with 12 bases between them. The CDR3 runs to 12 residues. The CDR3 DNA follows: TGTGCCGCTCAACCCAGTACCGGGGAGCTGTTTTTT. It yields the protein CAAQPSTGELFF.

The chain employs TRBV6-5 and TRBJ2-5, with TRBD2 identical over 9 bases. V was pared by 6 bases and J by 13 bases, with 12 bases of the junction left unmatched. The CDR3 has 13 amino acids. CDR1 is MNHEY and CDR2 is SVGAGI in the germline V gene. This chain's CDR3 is CASSLGTSRSLYF. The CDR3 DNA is TGTGCCAGCAGCCTCGGGACTAGCCGATCTCTGTACTTC.

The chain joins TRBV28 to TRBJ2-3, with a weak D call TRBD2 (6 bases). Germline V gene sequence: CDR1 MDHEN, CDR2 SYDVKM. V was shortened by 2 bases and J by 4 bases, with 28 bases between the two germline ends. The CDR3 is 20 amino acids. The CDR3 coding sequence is TGTGCCAGCAGTTTAGGAGGGGTTGGTGGCGGTTACGAGGAGGCAGATACGCAGTATTTT. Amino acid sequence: CASSLGGVGGGYEEADTQYF.

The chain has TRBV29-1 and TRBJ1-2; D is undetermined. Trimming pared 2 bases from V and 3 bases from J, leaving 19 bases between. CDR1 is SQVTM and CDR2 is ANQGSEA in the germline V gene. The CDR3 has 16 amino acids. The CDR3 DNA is TGCAGCGTTGAATTCCGGACGGTATGGGGAGACTATGGCTACACCTTC. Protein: CSVEFRTVWGDYGYTF.

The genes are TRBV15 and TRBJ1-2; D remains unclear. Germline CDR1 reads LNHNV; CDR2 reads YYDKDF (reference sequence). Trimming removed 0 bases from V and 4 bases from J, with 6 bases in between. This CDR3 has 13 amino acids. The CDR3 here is CATSRERVYGYTF. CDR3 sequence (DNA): TGTGCCACCAGCAGAGAGAGGGTCTATGGCTACACCTTC.

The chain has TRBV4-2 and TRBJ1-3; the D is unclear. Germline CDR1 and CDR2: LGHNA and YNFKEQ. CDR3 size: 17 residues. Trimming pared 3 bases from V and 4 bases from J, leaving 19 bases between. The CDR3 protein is CASSQETPRTYGNTIYF. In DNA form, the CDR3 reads TGTGCCAGCAGCCAGGAAACTCCGAGGACGTACGGAAACACCATATATTTT.

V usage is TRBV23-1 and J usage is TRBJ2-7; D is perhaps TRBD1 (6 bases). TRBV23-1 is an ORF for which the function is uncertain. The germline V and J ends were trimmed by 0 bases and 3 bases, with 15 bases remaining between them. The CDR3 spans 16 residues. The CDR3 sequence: CASSQSPRTALYEQYF. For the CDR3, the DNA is TGCGCCAGCAGTCAATCGCCAAGGACAGCCCTCTACGAGCAGTACTTC.

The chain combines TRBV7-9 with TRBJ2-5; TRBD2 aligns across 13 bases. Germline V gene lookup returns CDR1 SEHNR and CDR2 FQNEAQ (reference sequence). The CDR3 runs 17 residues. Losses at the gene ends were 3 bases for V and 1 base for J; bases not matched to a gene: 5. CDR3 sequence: CASSFGGLAGSQETQYF. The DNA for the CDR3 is TGTGCCAGCAGCTTTGGGGGACTAGCGGGGTCCCAAGAGACCCAGTACTTC.

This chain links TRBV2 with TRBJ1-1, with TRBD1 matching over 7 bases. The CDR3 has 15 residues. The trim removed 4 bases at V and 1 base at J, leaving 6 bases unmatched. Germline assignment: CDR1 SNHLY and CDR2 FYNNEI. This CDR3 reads CASSVMGDRNTEAFF. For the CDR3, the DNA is TGTGCCAGCAGTGTTATGGGGGACAGGAACACTGAAGCTTTCTTT.

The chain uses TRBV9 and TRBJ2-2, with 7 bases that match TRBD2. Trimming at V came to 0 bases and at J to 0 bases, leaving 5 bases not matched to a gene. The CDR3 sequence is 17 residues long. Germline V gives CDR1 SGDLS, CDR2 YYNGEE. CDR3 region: CASSVESGGPNTGELFF. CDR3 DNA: TGTGCCAGCAGCGTAGAATCGGGAGGACCGAACACCGGGGAGCTGTTTTTT.

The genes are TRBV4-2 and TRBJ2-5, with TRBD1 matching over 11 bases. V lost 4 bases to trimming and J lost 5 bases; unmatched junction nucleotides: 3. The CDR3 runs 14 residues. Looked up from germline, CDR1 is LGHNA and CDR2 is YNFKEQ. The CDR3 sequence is CASSPRDRGETQYF. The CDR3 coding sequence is TGTGCCAGCAGCCCCCGGGACAGGGGGGAGACCCAGTACTTC.

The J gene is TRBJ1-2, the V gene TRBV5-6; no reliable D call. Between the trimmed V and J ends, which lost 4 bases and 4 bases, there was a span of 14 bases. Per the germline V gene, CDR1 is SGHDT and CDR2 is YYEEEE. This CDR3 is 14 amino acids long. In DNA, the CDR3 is TGTGCCAGCAGCGTGCGGGAGGGCGGCTATGGCTACACCTTC. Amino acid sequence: CASSVREGGYGYTF.

In nucleotides, the CDR3 is TGTGCCAGCAGCTTTGGACAATCCGCAGATACGCAGTATTTT. The encoded protein is CASSFGQSADTQYF. This chain uses TRBV7-3 with TRBJ2-3, with TRBD1 as a possible D gene (5 bases). With 3 bases removed from V and 4 bases from J, the gap between germline ends came to 11 bases. This CDR3 region has 14 residues. In germline, CDR1 is SGHTA, CDR2 FQGTGA.

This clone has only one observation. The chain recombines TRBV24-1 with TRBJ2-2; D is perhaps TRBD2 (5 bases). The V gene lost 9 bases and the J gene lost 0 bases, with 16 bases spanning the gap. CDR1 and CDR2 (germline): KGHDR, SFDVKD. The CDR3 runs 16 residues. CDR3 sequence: CATGSQRSPNTGELFF. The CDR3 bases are TGTGCCACCGGGAGTCAGCGGTCCCCGAACACCGGGGAGCTGTTTTTT.

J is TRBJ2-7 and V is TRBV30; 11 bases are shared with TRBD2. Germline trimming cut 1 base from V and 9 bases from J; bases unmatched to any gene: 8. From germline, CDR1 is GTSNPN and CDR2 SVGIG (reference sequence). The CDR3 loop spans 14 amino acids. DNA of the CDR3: TGTGCCTGGAGTGGAGCTAGCGGGAGGAGGGTGCAGTACTTC. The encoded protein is CAWSGASGRRVQYF.